This T cell receptor beta chain was profiled in a study of blood T cells in healthy people across ages. Study-level results: Naive T cell percentage showed a strong correlation with the diversity of TCR beta.

In its sample, this clonotype was seen many times. As yet, its antigen is unknown. Each donor gave approximately 9.7 milliliters of peripheral blood. For the second PCR, which ran for 7 to 11 cycles, a sample-barcoded 5' primer and a J-beta primer mix were used. Through a template-switch adaptor with 12 random nucleotides, each cDNA molecule received a tag. TCRdb independently ran MiXCR on the 5' RACE reads; one entry per CDR3 protein. The repertoire holds hundreds of thousands of distinct CDR3 sequences, roughly 31% seen once, with approximately 14% in the top ten. The sequencing input was blood. The source of this sequence is a woman of 80 years or more in good health.

The DNA of the CDR3 is TGTGCCATCAGTGAGGGACAGGGTATTGATGGCTACACCTTC. This codes for CAISEGQGIDGYTF. This rearrangement joins TRBV10-3 to TRBJ1-2; 8 bases align to TRBD1. The CDR3 loop spans 14 amino acids. The germline V gene encodes CDR1 ENHRY and CDR2 SYGVKD. The V gene end was trimmed by 2 bases and the J gene end by 6 bases; junction bases not matched to a gene: 5.